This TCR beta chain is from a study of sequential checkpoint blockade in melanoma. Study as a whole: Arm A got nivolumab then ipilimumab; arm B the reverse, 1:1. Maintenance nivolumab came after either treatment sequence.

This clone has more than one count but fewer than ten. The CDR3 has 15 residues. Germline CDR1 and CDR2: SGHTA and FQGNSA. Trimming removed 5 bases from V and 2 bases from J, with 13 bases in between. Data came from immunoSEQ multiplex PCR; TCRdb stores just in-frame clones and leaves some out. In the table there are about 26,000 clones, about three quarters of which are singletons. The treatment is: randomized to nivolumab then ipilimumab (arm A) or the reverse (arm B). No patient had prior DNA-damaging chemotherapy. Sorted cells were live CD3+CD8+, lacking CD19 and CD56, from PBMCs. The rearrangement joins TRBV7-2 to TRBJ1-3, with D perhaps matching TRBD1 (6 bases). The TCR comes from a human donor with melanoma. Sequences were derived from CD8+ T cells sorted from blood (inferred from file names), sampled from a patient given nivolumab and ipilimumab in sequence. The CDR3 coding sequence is TGTGCCAGCAGCCCTACTACAGGGACTGGAAACACCATATATTTT. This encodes CASSPTTGTGNTIYF. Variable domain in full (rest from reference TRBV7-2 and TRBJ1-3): GAGVSQSPSNKVTEKGKDVELRCDPISGHTALYWYRQSLGQGLEFLIYFQGNSAPDKSGLPSDRFSAERTGGSVSTLTIQRTQQEDSAVYLCASSPTTGTGNTIYFGEGSWLTVV.